What follows are 30 T cell receptor beta chains derived from one specimen sequenced in a study of blood T cell repertoires in COVID-19. This table comes from immunoSEQ multiplex PCR, and its TCRdb copy is limited to in-frame clones, with some not included. This table has about 300,000 clones, 90% appearing once. The specimen was PBMCs or T cells enriched from blood (not recorded which). The receptors originated from a woman in her late teens or twenties with acute COVID-19.

The CDR3 region is CASSFRGGTAEAFF. The CDR3 region has the DNA TGTGCCAGCAGTTTTAGGGGGGGCACGGCTGAAGCTTTCTTT. The chain recombines TRBV28 with TRBJ1-1; a weak D match, TRBD1 (6 bases). Trimming shortened V by 3 bases and J by 6 bases, and 14 bases separated the two germline ends. Germline V lookup: CDR1 MDHEN, CDR2 SYDVKM. CDR3 size: 14 residues.

This chain joins TRBV12-5 and TRBJ2-2; D unclear. Looked up from germline, CDR1 is LGHNT and CDR2 is FRNRAP. The CDR3 is 13 amino acids. Trimming removed 4 bases at V and 1 base at J, with 4 bases between. The CDR3 bases are TGTGCTAGTGGTTCCCTGAACACCGGGGAGCTGTTTTTT. This encodes CASGSLNTGELFF.

The CDR3 is CASSLGGDGIYGYTF. In nucleotides, the CDR3 is TGTGCCAGCAGCTTAGGGGGGGACGGAATCTATGGCTACACCTTC. The chain recombines TRBV9 with TRBJ1-2, with D tentatively TRBD1 (6 bases). The germline CDR1 and CDR2 sequences are SGDLS and YYNGEE. CDR3 length equals 15 residues. Trimming cost V 4 bases and J 4 bases, with 17 bases left between them.

The chain employs TRBV7-3 and TRBJ2-2; D remains unclear. The germline V and J ends were trimmed by 0 bases and 2 bases, with 7 bases remaining between them. The CDR3 is 15 amino acids. Germline CDR1 reads SGHTA; CDR2 reads FQGTGA. The CDR3 loop is CASSLTSYNTGELFF. The CDR3 DNA is TGTGCCAGCAGCTTAACTAGCTACAACACCGGGGAGCTGTTTTTT.

The V and J genes are TRBV9 and TRBJ2-1; 9 positions agree with TRBD1. CDR3 length equals 15 residues. J was trimmed by 4 bases and V by 1 base; bases with no gene match: 3. Germline CDR1 reads SGDLS; CDR2 reads YYNGEE. The DNA of the CDR3 is TGTGCCAGCAGCGTAAGGGGACAGGGTTACAATGAGCAGTTCTTC. Its translation is CASSVRGQGYNEQFF.

The gene calls are TRBV9 and TRBJ2-5, with 14 positions matching TRBD2. With V trimmed by 4 bases and J by 7 bases, 6 bases remained unmatched. The germline V gene encodes CDR1 SGDLS and CDR2 YYNGEE. This CDR3 is built from 15 residues. In DNA form, the CDR3 reads TGTGCCAGCAGCTTGGGACTAGCGGGAGTGGGGACCCAGTACTTC. Its translation: CASSLGLAGVGTQYF.

The chain combines TRBV28 with TRBJ1-1; maybe TRBD1 (5 bases). The CDR3 has 14 amino acids. Germline V CDR1 and CDR2: MDHEN, SYDVKM. Trimming cost V 4 bases and J 6 bases, with 15 bases left between them. The CDR3: CASSYFGSGPEAFF. CDR3 sequence (DNA): TGTGCCAGCAGTTACTTCGGGTCAGGGCCTGAAGCTTTCTTT.

The V call is TRBV29-1, the J call TRBJ1-1, with unresolved D. V dropped 0 bases and J dropped 4 bases, with 18 bases sitting between them. Germline values: CDR1 SQVTM, CDR2 ANQGSEA. This CDR3 spans 16 amino acids. The CDR3 is CSVEDLSEGAITEAFF. The CDR3 DNA is TGCAGCGTTGAAGATCTGTCAGAGGGAGCGATCACTGAAGCTTTCTTT.

This clone appeared once. The V call is TRBV6-5, the J call TRBJ2-1, with D possibly TRBD1 on 5 matching bases. V lost 9 bases to trimming and J lost 5 bases, with 14 bases between them. CDR1 is MNHEY and CDR2 is SVGAGI in the germline V gene. This CDR3 has 13 residues. CDR3 residues: CASKGQGHNEQFF. CDR3 nucleotide sequence: TGTGCCAGTAAGGGGCAGGGCCACAATGAGCAGTTCTTC.

Points on this clone: At one of its ends the junction is not consistent with the germline gene, which may arise from a read error. The chain has TRBV10-3 and TRBJ2-7; 7 nucleotides align to TRBD2. The CDR3 contains 14 residues. Looked up from germline, CDR1 is ENHRY and CDR2 is SYGVKD. In DNA form, the CDR3 reads TGTGCCATCACTGAGAGGGAGGGGAGCTACGAGCAGTACTTC. This translates into CAITEREGSYEQYF.

This clone was picked up one time. V and J are TRBV28 and TRBJ2-7, with TRBD2 matching 8 bases. V dropped 1 base and J dropped 3; count of bases not matched to a gene: 2. CDR1 is MDHEN, CDR2 SYDVKM, per germline. This CDR3 contains 14 residues. The CDR3 loop is CASSLSGGDYEQYF. CDR3 sequence (DNA): TGTGCCAGCAGTTTATCGGGGGGGGACTACGAGCAGTACTTC.

V gene TRBV11-3 combines with J gene TRBJ2-5, with D uncertain. The CDR3 contains 13 residues. The germline gives CDR1 SGHNT, CDR2 YENEEA. V gave up 1 base and J gave up 3 bases, with 6 bases separating them. DNA for the CDR3: TGTGCCAGCAGCTTAGTCGTAGAAGAGACCCAGTACTTC. As protein: CASSLVVEETQYF.

V usage is TRBV6-6 and J usage is TRBJ2-3; TRBD2 might be the D (6 bases). Germline V lookup: CDR1 MNHNY, CDR2 SVGAGI (reference sequence). With 6 bases removed from V and 6 bases from J, the gap between germline ends came to 7 bases. The CDR3 is 11 residues long. DNA for the CDR3: TGTGCCAGCAGGAGCGGGGATACGCAGTATTTT. This translates into CASRSGDTQYF.

The genes are TRBV30 and TRBJ1-6; tentatively, D is TRBD1 (5 bases). Trimming pared 2 bases from V and 1 base from J, leaving 9 bases between. This CDR3 region has 15 residues. Germline CDR1 is GTSNPN and CDR2 is SVGIG (reference sequence). In nucleotides, the CDR3 is TGTGCCTGGAGTCCGGGGGGGTCCTATAATTCACCCCTCCACTTT. Translation: CAWSPGGSYNSPLHF.

This clone was seen just once. The chain combines TRBV12-5 with TRBJ1-3; D is possibly TRBD1 (6 bases). The CDR3 length is 12 residues. CDR1 LGHNT and CDR2 FRNRAP come from the germline V gene. Trimming removed 11 bases from V and 2 bases from J, with 10 bases in between. The CDR3 sequence: CAFTGTGNTIYF. Here the CDR3 DNA reads TGTGCTTTTACAGGGACTGGAAACACCATATATTTT.

This clone was seen once. The chain uses TRBV5-4 and TRBJ1-1, with D possibly matching TRBD1 (6 bases). Germline lookup yields CDR1 SGHNT and CDR2 YYREEE (reference sequence). Trimming removed 0 bases at V and 1 base at J, with 13 bases between. CDR3 size: 16 residues. The CDR3 bases are TGTGCCAGCAGCTTGGACTTTACAGGGACGAACACTGAAGCTTTCTTT. It encodes CASSLDFTGTNTEAFF. Based on the CDR3 plus reference TRBV5-4 and TRBJ1-1, the full variable domain is ETGVTQSPTHLIKTRGQQVTLRCSSQSGHNTVSWYQQALGQGPQFIFQYYREEENGRGNFPPRFSGLQFPNYSSELNVNALELDDSALYLCASSLDFTGTNTEAFFGQGTRLTVV.

The rearrangement links TRBV25-1 to TRBJ1-1, with TRBD1 matching 7 bases. The CDR3 has 15 amino acids. J gave up 2 bases and V 3 bases, and 6 bases lay outside the gene matches. Germline V lookup: CDR1 MGHDK, CDR2 SYGVNS. CDR3 sequence reads: CASSEETGFNTEAFF. The CDR3 DNA reads as TGTGCCAGCAGTGAGGAGACAGGGTTTAACACTGAAGCTTTCTTT.

The chain has TRBV2 and TRBJ2-3; 7 nucleotides agree with TRBD2. The J segment lost 1 base and the V segment lost 5 bases, leaving 9 bases of the junction unmatched. Per germline, CDR1 SNHLY and CDR2 FYNNEI. The CDR3 sequence is 16 residues long. Here the CDR3 DNA reads TGTGCCAGCAGTCCACTTCTAGCGGAAGGCACAGATACGCAGTATTTT. This encodes CASSPLLAEGTDTQYF.

The chain employs TRBV5-1 and TRBJ1-3; D is unresolved. Germline lookup yields CDR1 SGHRS and CDR2 YFSETQ. The germline V and J ends were trimmed by 0 bases and 0 bases, with 13 bases remaining between them. The CDR3 length is 17 residues. The CDR3 loop reads CASSLDAGMVSGNTIYF. CDR3 DNA: TGCGCCAGCAGCTTGGATGCAGGAATGGTCTCTGGAAACACCATATATTTT.

In its sample, this clone was seen once. This chain uses TRBV5-1 with TRBJ1-1; D not resolved. Trimming left V 0 bases short and J 0 bases short, with 6 bases between. Germline V lookup: CDR1 SGHRS, CDR2 YFSETQ. CDR3 length: 14 residues. The CDR3 DNA follows: TGCGCCAGCAGCTTGGATTCCGTGAACACTGAAGCTTTCTTT. Encoded protein: CASSLDSVNTEAFF.

This chain connects TRBV15 to TRBJ2-3; D gene unclear. CDR3 length: 16 amino acids. Germline CDR1 reads LNHNV; CDR2 reads YYDKDF (reference sequence). Trimming removed 0 bases from V and 6 bases from J, with 16 bases in between. DNA for the CDR3: TGTGCCACCAGCAGAGATTACCCCCCTCAGGCGGATACGCAGTATTTT. Residues: CATSRDYPPQADTQYF.

The CDR3 loop is CASSIVGDNWHTGELFF. The CDR3 DNA is TGTGCCAGTAGTATAGTCGGTGACAATTGGCACACCGGGGAGCTGTTTTTT. The chain links TRBV19 to TRBJ2-2; no firm D call. Germline V gene sequence: CDR1 LNHDA, CDR2 SQIVND (reference sequence). This CDR3 contains 17 residues. The germline V and J ends were trimmed by 1 base and 3 bases, with 15 bases remaining between them.

This chain connects TRBV9 to TRBJ2-1, with 8 nucleotides matching TRBD2. The CDR3 is 15 residues long. Germline V gives CDR1 SGDLS, CDR2 YYNGEE. V shed 1 base, J shed 9 bases, and the junction held 9 bases outside the gene matches. In nucleotides, the CDR3 is TGTGCCAGCAGCGTATCGGACCTCGGGGGGGGTGAGCAGTTCTTC. Its translation: CASSVSDLGGGEQFF.

The chain couples TRBV28 to TRBJ1-3; 10 bases map to TRBD1. CDR1 is MDHEN and CDR2 is SYDVKM in the germline V gene. This CDR3 spans 15 amino acids. V lost 6 bases, J lost 0 bases, and 2 bases stayed unmatched. CDR3 coding DNA: TGTGCCAGCAGAAGGACAGGGGGCTCTGGAAACACCATATATTTT. Translation gives CASRRTGGSGNTIYF.

The gene calls are TRBV7-3 and TRBJ2-1, with TRBD1 matching over 7 bases. Unmatched junction bases numbered 22, after V lost 5 bases and J lost 9 bases. The germline gives CDR1 SGHTA, CDR2 FQGTGA. This CDR3 comprises 18 residues. CDR3 in DNA: TGTGCCAGCAGCCCTCAGGGGGTTGGATACCTCCCCGGAGGTGAGCAGTTCTTC. It translates to CASSPQGVGYLPGGEQFF.

CDR3: CASSPGQAIHNEQFF. The CDR3 DNA follows: TGTGCCAGCAGCCCAGGACAGGCTATACACAATGAGCAGTTCTTC. The chain combines TRBV7-9 with TRBJ2-1, with TRBD1 matching over 7 bases. CDR1 is SEHNR, CDR2 FQNEAQ, per germline (reference sequence). The CDR3 runs 15 residues. The junction had 9 bases not matched to a gene; V was cut back by 5 bases and J by 5 bases.

The CDR3 reads CASSQGDSGRDTQYF. For the CDR3, the DNA is TGCGCCAGCAGCCAAGGAGATAGCGGGAGGGATACGCAGTATTTT. J is TRBJ2-3 and V is TRBV4-1; 10 bases align to TRBD2. J gave up 6 bases and V 1 base, and 4 bases lay outside the gene matches. Per germline, CDR1 MGHRA and CDR2 YSYEKL. This CDR3 region has 15 residues.

V gene TRBV19 combines with J gene TRBJ2-1; D possibly corresponds to TRBD1 (6 bases). V shed 4 bases and J shed 8 bases, with 12 bases lying between them. Germline CDR1 is LNHDA and CDR2 is SQIVND (reference sequence). This CDR3 spans 13 amino acids. DNA of the CDR3: TGTGCCAGTAGTAATGGGGACACGGATGAGCAGTTCTTC. The encoded protein is CASSNGDTDEQFF.

The chain carries TRBV30 and TRBJ2-3; perhaps TRBD1 as D (6 bases). The CDR3 runs to 14 residues. Germline V gene sequence: CDR1 GTSNPN, CDR2 SVGIG (reference sequence). Trimming removed 2 bases at V and 3 bases at J, with 12 bases between. The CDR3 loop reads CAWSHRQGTDTQYF. The CDR3 DNA sequence: TGTGCCTGGAGTCACCGGCAGGGGACAGATACGCAGTATTTT. Full variable domain (remainder filled in from reference TRBV30 and TRBJ2-3): SQTIHQWPATLVQPVGSPLSLECTVEGTSNPNLYWYRQAAGRGLQLLFYSVGIGQISSEVPQNLSASRPQDRQFILSSKKLLLSDSGFYLCAWSHRQGTDTQYFGPGTRLTVL.

This rearrangement joins TRBV9 to TRBJ2-3; 7 bases line up with TRBD2. This CDR3 is 16 amino acids long. The germline gives CDR1 SGDLS, CDR2 YYNGEE. Losses at the gene ends were 1 base for V and 1 base for J; bases not matched to a gene: 6. Written as DNA, the CDR3 is TGTGCCAGCAGCGTACCGATAGCGGGCGGCACAGATACGCAGTATTTT. It specifies CASSVPIAGGTDTQYF.